This T cell receptor (beta chain) was retrieved from a study of cytomegalovirus exposure and HLA in healthy donors. CDR3 length equals 13 residues. Per germline, CDR1 LNHDA and CDR2 SQIVND (reference sequence). In the PCR, 60 Vbeta and 13 Jbeta primers were used. The repertoire was sequenced with immunoSEQ multiplex PCR; TCRdb's copy has only in-frame clones and lacks some. The sample includes approximately 100,000 clones, 75% to 85% of them seen just once. Concerning this clone: Mismatch with germline at one junction end may stem from a read error. Distinct nucleotide sequences in the sample also encode this CDR3.

The V and J genes are TRBV19 and TRBJ1-1; possibly TRBD1 for D (6 bases). The specimen was PBMCs. This TCR was recovered from a female donor in good health and CMV-seropositive. This CDR3 reads CASSMGQRTEAFF. The CDR3 coding sequence is TGCGCCAGTAGTATGGGACAAAGGACTGAAGCTTTCTTT.